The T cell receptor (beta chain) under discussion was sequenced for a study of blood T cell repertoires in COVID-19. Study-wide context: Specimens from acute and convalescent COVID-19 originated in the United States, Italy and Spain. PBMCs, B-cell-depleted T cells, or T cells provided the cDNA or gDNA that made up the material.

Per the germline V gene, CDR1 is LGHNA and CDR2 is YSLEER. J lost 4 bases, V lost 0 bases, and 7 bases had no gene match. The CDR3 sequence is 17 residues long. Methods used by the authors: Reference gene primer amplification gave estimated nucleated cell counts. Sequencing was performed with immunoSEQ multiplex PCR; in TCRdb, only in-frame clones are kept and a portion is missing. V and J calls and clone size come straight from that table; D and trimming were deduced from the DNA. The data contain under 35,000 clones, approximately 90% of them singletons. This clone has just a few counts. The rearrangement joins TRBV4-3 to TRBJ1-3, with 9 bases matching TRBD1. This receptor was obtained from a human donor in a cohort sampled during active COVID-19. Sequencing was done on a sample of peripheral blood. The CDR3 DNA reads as TGCGCCAGCAGCCAAGATTTAGGGACAGGGAACGGAAACACCATATATTTT. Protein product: CASSQDLGTGNGNTIYF.